Shown below are 19 T cell receptor beta chains from a single sample sequenced in a study of T cells in Graves' hyperthyroidism and ophthalmopathy. Researchers took RNA transcripts and amplified the TCR beta CDR3 regions from them. The HTBI set primed first-round TCR CDR3 RT-PCR. TCRdb reprocessed the multiplex PCR reads with MiXCR, giving one entry per CDR3 protein. Among 700,000 to 850,000 distinct CDR3 sequences listed, about 35% were seen once. Material: blood. The receptors shown here come from a woman in her 40s with Graves' hyperthyroidism.

On this clonotype: Just one base apart from a much larger clone, this may be a read error. The rearrangement links TRBV29-1 to TRBJ1-5, with a tentative D call TRBD1 (6 bases). The CDR3 totals 18 residues. Germline lookup yields CDR1 SQVTM and CDR2 ANQGSEA. The CDR3 loop is CRPEGCRDNPYSNQPQHF. The CDR3 nucleotides read TGCAGACCTGAAGGGTGCCGGGACAATCCTTATAGCAATCAGCCCCAGCATTTT.

CDR3 loop: CASKSSGNTIYF. The CDR3 DNA is TGTGCCAGCAAATCATCTGGAAACACCATATATTTT. This chain links TRBV25-1 with TRBJ1-3; no clear D gene. CDR1 and CDR2 (germline): MGHDK, SYGVNS. This CDR3 has 12 amino acids. The V end lost 7 bases, the J end lost 1 base, and 5 bases lay between the germline ends.

This sequence joins TRBV7-9 and TRBJ1-1, with 8 bases matching TRBD1. From germline, CDR1 is SEHNR and CDR2 FQNEAQ (reference sequence). The CDR3 covers 12 residues. After removal of 5 bases from V and 11 bases from J, the junction contained 7 bases not matched to a gene. The CDR3 protein is CASSRGQGFAFF. The CDR3 DNA reads as TGTGCCAGCAGCCGCGGACAGGGTTTCGCTTTCTTT.

V gene TRBV2 combines with J gene TRBJ1-1; 8 bases fit TRBD1. CDR3 length: 16 residues. CDR1 and CDR2 (germline): SNHLY, FYNNEI. Losses at the gene ends were 7 bases for V and 0 bases for J; bases not matched to a gene: 10. CDR3 bases: TGTGCCAGCACCGGGGGGCAGGGGGCTGTGAACACTGAAGCTTTCTTT. It is translated as CASTGGQGAVNTEAFF.

A word on this clonotype: A junction end diverges from the germline sequence, so it may reflect a read error. This CDR3 reads CASSQVLGRQRGGKETQYF. CDR3 DNA sequence: TGCGCCAGCAGCCAAGTTTTGGGCCGTCAGCGGGGGGGCAAAGAGACCCAGTACTTC. The gene calls are TRBV7-9 and TRBJ2-5; 10 bases are a match to TRBD2. CDR1 SEHNR and CDR2 FQNEAQ come from the germline V gene (reference sequence). CDR3 size: 19 residues. The full variable domain, with the rest looked up from reference TRBV7-9 and TRBJ2-5, is DTGVSQNPRHKITKRGQNVTFRCDPISEHNRLYWYRQTLGQGPEFLTYFQNEAQLEKSRLLSDRFSAERPKGSFSTLEIQRTEQGDSAMYLCASSQVLGRQRGGKETQYFGPGTRLLVL.

The gene calls are TRBV19 and TRBJ1-5; D perhaps matches TRBD1 (6 bases). The germline V gene has CDR1 LNHDA and CDR2 SQIVND (reference sequence). The CDR3 is 13 residues long. Deletions cut 6 bases from V and 4 bases from J, with 10 bases between. The CDR3 nucleotides are TGTGCCAGTAGCCGGGACAATAATCAGCCCCAGCATTTT. Translated: CASSRDNNQPQHF.

This chain connects TRBV10-3 to TRBJ2-5; 7 bases match TRBD2. V was pared by 10 bases and J by 3 bases, with 5 bases of the junction left unmatched. The CDR3 sequence is 12 residues long. Germline-derived CDR1 and CDR2 are ENHRY and SYGVKD. This CDR3 is CANQAGKETQYF. CDR3 sequence (DNA): TGTGCCAATCAAGCGGGGAAAGAGACCCAGTACTTC.

A few counts support this clonotype. The chain links TRBV24-1 to TRBJ1-1; D may be TRBD1 (5 bases). CDR3 length: 14 amino acids. Germline V gives CDR1 KGHDR, CDR2 SFDVKD. The ends were cut back, 4 bases at V and 1 base at J, with 9 bases in the middle. CDR3 DNA: TGTGCCACCAGTGACGGGGGACCGAACACTGAAGCTTTCTTT. Its protein is CATSDGGPNTEAFF.

At least ten counts were recorded for this clonotype. The chain recombines TRBV29-1 with TRBJ2-5, with D hard to call. CDR3 length: 11 residues. In germline, CDR1 is SQVTM, CDR2 ANQGSEA. Trimming pared 5 bases from V and 2 bases from J, leaving 6 bases between. The CDR3 sequence: CSVLRQETQYF. For the CDR3, the DNA is TGCAGCGTTCTCAGGCAAGAGACCCAGTACTTC.

This clonotype came up many times. This rearrangement joins TRBV7-9 to TRBJ1-1; TRBD1 might be the D (6 bases). Looked up from germline, CDR1 is SEHNR and CDR2 is FQNEAQ (reference sequence). V lost 1 base, J lost 7 bases, and 10 bases lay in between. The CDR3 sequence is 13 residues long. CDR3 residues: CASSLDRAGEAFF. DNA for the CDR3: TGTGCCAGCAGCTTAGACAGGGCAGGTGAAGCTTTCTTT.

In this sample, this clonotype turned up many times. The CDR3 coding sequence is TGTGCCAGCAGTGAAGCACGGCAGAGCTCTGGAAACACCATATATTTT. It translates to CASSEARQSSGNTIYF. The chain uses TRBV2 and TRBJ1-3, with D unresolved. The CDR3 contains 16 residues. The germline V and J ends were trimmed by 0 bases and 0 bases, with 9 bases remaining between them. Germline V gene lookup returns CDR1 SNHLY and CDR2 FYNNEI.

The chain couples TRBV6-4 to TRBJ2-2; 9 bases align to TRBD2. Trimming took 10 bases from V and 3 from J; bases not matched to a gene: 3. The CDR3 is 13 amino acids. Per germline, CDR1 MRHNA and CDR2 SNTAGT. The CDR3 protein is CAISGGDTGELFF. CDR3 DNA: TGTGCCATTAGCGGGGGAGACACCGGGGAGCTGTTTTTT.

This clonotype was picked up many times. The CDR3 sequence is CASEGAANEKLFF. As DNA, the CDR3 is TGTGCCAGTGAGGGGGCGGCTAATGAAAAACTGTTTTTT. The rearrangement uses TRBV2 and TRBJ1-4; 7 positions match TRBD1. Per germline, CDR1 SNHLY and CDR2 FYNNEI. This CDR3 comprises 13 residues. V trimming: 9 bases; J trimming: 3 bases; junction bases outside the gene matches: 4.

Concerning this clonotype: A clone one base away is much larger, so this may be a read error. The genes are TRBV4-1 and TRBJ2-5; 7 bases line up with TRBD2. Trimming at V came to 3 bases and at J to 2 bases, leaving 6 bases not matched to a gene. CDR1 and CDR2 from the germline V gene are MGHRA and YSYEKL. There are 15 residues in the CDR3. For the CDR3, the DNA is TGCGCCAGCAGCCACGGGAGGCAGATTCAAGAGACCCAGTACTTC. Residues: CASSHGRQIQETQYF.

This clonotype was observed at least ten times. This chain uses TRBV12-3 or TRBV12-4 with TRBJ1-2; the D is unclear. The CDR3 is 13 residues long. Trimming took off 6 bases at V and 6 bases at J, with 14 bases between the two ends. The CDR3 protein is CASRYGIWDGYTF. In DNA form, the CDR3 reads TGTGCCAGCAGATACGGGATTTGGGATGGCTACACCTTC.

The genes are TRBV7-2 and TRBJ2-3, with D tentatively TRBD2 (6 bases). The V gene lost 1 base and the J gene lost 8 bases, with 16 bases spanning the gap. Germline V gene data show CDR1 as SGHTA and CDR2 as FQGNSA. This CDR3 is built from 15 residues. CDR3 sequence reads: CASSLVGGLGGTQYF. CDR3 nucleotide sequence: TGTGCCAGCAGCTTAGTTGGCGGGTTGGGAGGTACGCAGTATTTT.

The table lists this clonotype with a few counts. The chain joins TRBV14 to TRBJ1-5; no clear D gene. The CDR3 spans 15 residues. In germline, CDR1 is SGHDN, CDR2 FVKESK. The V gene lost 0 bases and the J gene lost 6 bases, with 12 bases spanning the gap. CDR3 in DNA: TGTGCCAGCAGCCAAGACGTAAAGGCCCCTCAGCCCCAGCATTTT. This translates into CASSQDVKAPQPQHF. Full variable domain (remainder filled in from reference TRBV14 and TRBJ1-5): EAGVTQFPSHSVIEKGQTVTLRCDPISGHDNLYWYRRVMGKEIKFLLHFVKESKQDESGMPNNRFLAERTGGTYSTLKVQPAELEDSGVYFCASSQDVKAPQPQHFGDGTRLSIL.

This clonotype has a single count. The chain employs TRBV7-2 and TRBJ2-5; D perhaps matches TRBD2 (6 bases). V was clipped by 5 bases and J by 5 bases, with 30 bases between them. Germline CDR1 is SGHTA and CDR2 is FQGNSA. The CDR3 consists of 19 residues. CDR3 loop: CASSQRPGELRTSWETQYF. The CDR3 DNA follows: TGTGCCAGCAGCCAACGGCCGGGAGAATTGAGGACTTCCTGGGAGACCCAGTACTTC.

This clonotype showed up just a few times. V gene TRBV29-1 combines with J gene TRBJ1-2; 9 bases fit TRBD1. Germline V gene data show CDR1 as SQVTM and CDR2 as ANQGSEA. The CDR3 has 12 amino acids. With V trimmed by 7 bases and J by 5 bases, 5 bases remained unmatched. The CDR3 spells CSARDREYGYTF. Here the CDR3 DNA reads TGCAGCGCCCGGGACAGGGAGTATGGCTACACCTTC.